The 11 T cell receptor beta chains listed next were all sequenced from one sample in a study of CD8 T cells in Susac syndrome. The RNA input was roughly 0.45 to 1 ug, and it was reverse transcribed with random hexamers. TCRdb re-called the immunoSEQ multiplex PCR reads with MiXCR, one entry per CDR3 protein. The sample carries 95,000 to 150,000 distinct CDR3 sequences, just under 95% recorded once. The sequenced sample was CD8+ T cells from PBMCs. The receptors were sampled from a human donor with Susac syndrome.

This chain links TRBV5-4 with TRBJ2-7, with TRBD2 matching over 9 bases. Germline CDR1 SGHNT, CDR2 YYREEE (reference sequence). V was clipped by 4 bases and J by 3 bases; unmatched bases: 8. The CDR3 is 15 amino acids. CDR3 in amino acids: CASSLLTSGHYEQYF. In DNA form, the CDR3 reads TGTGCCAGCAGCCTCCTGACTAGCGGCCACTACGAGCAGTACTTC.

The CDR3 bases are TGCAGTGCTAGTGGGTCGGGGGGCCCCTATGGCTACACCTTC. It is translated as CSASGSGGPYGYTF. The chain combines TRBV20-1 with TRBJ1-2; TRBD1 is a possible D gene (6 bases). Trimming cost V 3 bases and J 4 bases, with 15 bases left between them. Per the germline V gene, CDR1 is DFQATT and CDR2 is SNEGSKA (reference sequence). The CDR3 loop spans 14 amino acids.

The CDR3 sequence: CSVREGASNEQFF. The CDR3 DNA sequence: TGCAGCGTTCGGGAGGGGGCCTCCAATGAGCAGTTCTTC. This rearrangement joins TRBV29-1 to TRBJ2-1, with D possibly TRBD2 on 8 matching bases. The CDR3 loop spans 13 amino acids. V dropped 5 bases and J dropped 6 bases, with 14 bases sitting between them. CDR1 is SQVTM, CDR2 ANQGSEA, per germline.

This clonotype has only one observation. The rearrangement uses TRBV20-1 and TRBJ1-2; D is undetermined. Trimming pared 0 bases from V and 4 bases from J, leaving 12 bases between. Germline-derived CDR1 and CDR2 are DFQATT and SNEGSKA (reference sequence). The CDR3 spans 14 residues. CDR3 nucleotides: TGCAGTGCTAGAGACCCTTGGACCGCCTATGGCTACACCTTC. Encoded protein: CSARDPWTAYGYTF.

The rearrangement joins TRBV19 to TRBJ2-1; tentatively, D is TRBD2 (6 bases). The ends were cut back, 7 bases at V and 6 bases at J, with 16 bases in the middle. Per the germline V gene, CDR1 is LNHDA and CDR2 is SQIVND (reference sequence). This CDR3 spans 14 amino acids. As DNA, the CDR3 is TGTGCCAGTACCACTAGCACCAGCAGCAATGAGCAGTTCTTC. This codes for CASTTSTSSNEQFF.

Here the CDR3 reads CASSSEGINSPLHF. CDR3 nucleotides: TGTGCCAGCAGCTCAGAGGGGATTAATTCACCCCTCCACTTT. The genes are TRBV9 and TRBJ1-6; weak D call: TRBD1 (5 bases). The CDR3 is made up of 14 amino acids. Looked up from germline, CDR1 is SGDLS and CDR2 is YYNGEE. Trimming took off 4 bases at V and 6 bases at J, with 11 bases between the two ends.

The gene calls are TRBV6-6 and TRBJ1-2; D perhaps matches TRBD1 (5 bases). The CDR3 runs 12 residues. CDR1 is MNHNY, CDR2 SVGAGI, per germline (reference sequence). Deletions cut 2 bases from V and 7 bases from J, with 8 bases between. The CDR3 coding sequence is TGTGCCAGCAGTTACGAAGGGGCTGGCTACACCTTC. It is translated as CASSYEGAGYTF.

The V call is TRBV9, the J call TRBJ2-5; no clear D gene. The CDR3 is 15 residues long. Germline loops: CDR1 SGDLS, CDR2 YYNGEE. V shed 1 base and J shed 5 bases, with 15 bases lying between them. CDR3 in amino acids: CASSVTVERSETQYF. The CDR3, as DNA: TGTGCCAGCAGCGTAACCGTGGAGCGATCGGAGACCCAGTACTTC.

The chain is built from TRBV5-1 and TRBJ1-5; D is possibly TRBD1 (5 bases). V was shortened by 4 bases and J by 6 bases, with 11 bases between the two germline ends. The CDR3 loop spans 13 amino acids. Per germline, CDR1 SGHRS and CDR2 YFSETQ. The chain's CDR3 is CASSPLGGQPQHF. The CDR3 coding sequence is TGCGCCAGCAGCCCACTCGGGGGTCAGCCCCAGCATTTT.

The J gene is TRBJ2-1, the V gene TRBV4-1; 8 nucleotides match TRBD1. Germline CDR1 is MGHRA and CDR2 is YSYEKL. This CDR3 is built from 17 residues. After removal of 2 bases from V and 1 base from J, the junction contained 7 bases not matched to a gene. The CDR3 coding sequence is TGCGCCAGCAGCCAAATTGGGCAGGGGGCTTCCTACAATGAGCAGTTCTTC. It yields the protein CASSQIGQGASYNEQFF.

The V gene is TRBV7-2, the J gene TRBJ2-7; D uncertain. The CDR3 is 9 amino acids. V was pared by 11 bases and J by 6 bases, with 8 bases between. CDR1 and CDR2 (germline): SGHTA, FQGNSA. CDR3 in DNA: TGTGCCGGGCGGCGCGAGCAGTACTTC. Translation: CAGRREQYF.